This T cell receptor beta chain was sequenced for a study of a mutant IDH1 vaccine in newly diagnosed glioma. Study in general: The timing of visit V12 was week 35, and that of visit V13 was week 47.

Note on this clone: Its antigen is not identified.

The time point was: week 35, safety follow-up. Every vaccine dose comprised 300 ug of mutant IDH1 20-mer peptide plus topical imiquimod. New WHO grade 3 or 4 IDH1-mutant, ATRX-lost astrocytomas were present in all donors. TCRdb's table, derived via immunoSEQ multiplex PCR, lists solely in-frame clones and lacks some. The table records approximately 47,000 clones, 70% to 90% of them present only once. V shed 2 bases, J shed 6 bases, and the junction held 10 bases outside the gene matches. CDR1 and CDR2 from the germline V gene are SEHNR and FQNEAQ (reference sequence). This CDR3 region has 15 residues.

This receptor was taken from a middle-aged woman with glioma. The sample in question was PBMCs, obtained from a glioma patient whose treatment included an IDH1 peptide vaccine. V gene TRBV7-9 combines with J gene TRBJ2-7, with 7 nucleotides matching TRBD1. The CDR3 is CASSLQQGIYGEQYF. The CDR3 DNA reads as TGTGCCAGCAGCTTACAACAGGGGATATATGGCGAGCAGTACTTC.